This T cell receptor beta chain was found in a study of Ad26.COV2.S vaccination and SARS-CoV-2 variants. V was shortened by 3 bases and J by 8 bases, with 18 bases between the two germline ends. Germline CDR1 SGHRS, CDR2 YFSETQ. The CDR3 is made up of 15 amino acids. Profiled with immunoSEQ multiplex PCR; TCRdb holds only in-frame clones, not every one. The sample has about 350,000 clones; under 95% are singletons. The source material was peripheral blood, sampled after recovery from COVID-19. V gene TRBV5-1 combines with J gene TRBJ2-1; D is ambiguous. The TCR was taken from a human donor who had recovered from COVID-19. This chain's CDR3 is CASSWTLDGGDEQFF. The CDR3 DNA reads TGCGCCAGCAGCTGGACCCTAGACGGCGGCGATGAGCAGTTCTTC.